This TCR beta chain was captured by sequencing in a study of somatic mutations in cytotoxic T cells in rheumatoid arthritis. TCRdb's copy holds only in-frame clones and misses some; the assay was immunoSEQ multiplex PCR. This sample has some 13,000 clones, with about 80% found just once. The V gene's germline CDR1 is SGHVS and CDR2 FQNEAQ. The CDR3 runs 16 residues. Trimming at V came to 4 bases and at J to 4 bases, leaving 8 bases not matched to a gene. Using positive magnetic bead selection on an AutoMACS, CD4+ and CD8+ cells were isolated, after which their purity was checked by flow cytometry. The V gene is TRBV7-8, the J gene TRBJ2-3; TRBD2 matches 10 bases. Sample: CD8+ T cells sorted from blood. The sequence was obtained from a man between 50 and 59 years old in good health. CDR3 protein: CASSSQAGGPADTQYF. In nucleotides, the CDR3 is TGTGCCAGCAGCTCCCAAGCGGGAGGGCCAGCAGATACGCAGTATTTT.